This T cell receptor (beta chain) was identified during a study of T cells after yellow fever vaccination. Study-level background: The SMART-Seq v4 Ultra Low Input method served to prepare the low-cell-number fractions.

A process of 5'RACE template switching, which added a universal primer site and UMIs, was used to make TCR cDNA. TCRdb ran MiXCR on the 5' RACE reads and lists one entry per CDR3 protein. In the table there are about 300,000 distinct CDR3 sequences, 7.5% to 9% of which are singletons. The study, taken as a whole, reports: Detected again after the booster were most primary-vaccination clones, at roughly 95% CD4 and 70% to 90% CD8.

This clonotype was recorded at least ten times. The antigen is not known. The germline V gene encodes CDR1 ENHRY and CDR2 SYGVKD. V lost 10 bases, J lost 5 bases, and 15 bases stayed unmatched. The CDR3 covers 15 residues. This sample comprised CD4+ T cells sorted from PBMCs, obtained 5 days after the yellow fever booster vaccination. The chain links TRBV10-3 to TRBJ2-5; 8 nucleotides agree with TRBD2. The receptor's source is a man younger than 35 who received the YFV17D yellow fever vaccine. The CDR3 DNA sequence: TGTGCCACTACCTTTGGTGGTAGCGGGGAGGAGACCCAGTACTTC. This codes for CATTFGGSGEETQYF.